This T cell receptor (beta chain) was identified during a study of CD8 T cells in ankylosing spondylitis (dated by TCRdb to the late 2010s). For the study in its entirety: The study profiled T cell receptor beta repertoires in healthy donors and ankylosing spondylitis patients to find disease-linked TCR variants. Peripheral blood was sampled, and synovial fluid was additionally collected from ankylosing spondylitis patients. The full study cohort was made up of under 30 ankylosing spondylitis patients and approximately 100 healthy donors. The investigation overall reported the following: Blood from ankylosing spondylitis patients appeared to be characterized by a TCR beta motif composed of about eight highly homologous amino acid variants. Some of the motif variants had been reported before in the synovial fluid and blood of reactive arthritis patients, a finding that suggests common disease-initiation mechanisms. Significant enrichment of the disease-linked clones was reported in matched synovial fluid samples from ankylosing spondylitis patients. In peripheral blood, the disease-linked clones were found at relatively low frequencies and had a CD8+ phenotype.

The reads were generated on an Illumina HiSeq 2500. Quantitative 5'-RACE with molecular barcodes was the method used to prepare the TCR beta libraries. The authors' analysis ran thus. Disease-linked TCR variants were identified with a new computational method built on a probabilistic model of VDJ rearrangement. The public reads were reprocessed in TCRdb via fastp at Q25 and MiXCR, keeping in-frame beta chains. Rows with a matching CDR3 protein are joined into one entry that keeps the most common DNA and genes. V and J calls and clone size were set by TCRdb, not the authors. In all, the sample holds some 130,000 distinct CDR3 sequences, and roughly 17% of those were seen once. 25% to 40% of the sample is held by the ten biggest clonotypes. Regarding this clonotype: No antigen is known for it. Base qualities are not recorded, but no much larger clone differs from it by a single base.

CDR1 and CDR2 (SEHNR, FQNEAQ) derive from the germline V gene (reference sequence). There are 14 amino acids in the CDR3, from cysteine to phenylalanine inclusive. Solely the CDR3 DNA is kept, with 42 bases framed from the first base. V and J lose 2 bases and 0 bases, and a span of 5 bases separates them. Sequenced: blood, either unsorted or a sorted T cell fraction (not recorded which). The chain couples TRBV7-9 to TRBJ2-4, with the identity of the D gene unclear. The clonotype comes from a male donor with ankylosing spondylitis. The bases are TGTGCCAGCAGCTTAACAAGAGCCAAAAACATTCAGTACTTC. The translation is CASSLTRAKNIQYF.